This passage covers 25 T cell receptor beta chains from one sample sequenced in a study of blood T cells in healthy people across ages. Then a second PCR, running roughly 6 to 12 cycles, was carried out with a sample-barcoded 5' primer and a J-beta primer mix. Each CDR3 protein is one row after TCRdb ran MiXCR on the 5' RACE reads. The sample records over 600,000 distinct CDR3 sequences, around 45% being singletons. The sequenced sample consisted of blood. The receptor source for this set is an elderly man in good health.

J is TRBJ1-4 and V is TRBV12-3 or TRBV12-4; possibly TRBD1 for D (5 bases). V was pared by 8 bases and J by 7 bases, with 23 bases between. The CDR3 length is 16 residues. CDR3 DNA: TGTGCCAGCGGTTCAAGACGGGACGATCCATCTGAAAAACTGTTTTTT. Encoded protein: CASGSRRDDPSEKLFF.

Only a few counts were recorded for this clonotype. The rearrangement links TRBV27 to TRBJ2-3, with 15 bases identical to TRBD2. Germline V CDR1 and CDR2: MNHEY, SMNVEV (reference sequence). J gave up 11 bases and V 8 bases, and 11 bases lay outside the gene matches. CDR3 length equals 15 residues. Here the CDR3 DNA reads TGTGCCAGCCGCCTAGGACTAGCGGGGGGGAGGAGGCAGTATTTT. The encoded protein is CASRLGLAGGRRQYF.

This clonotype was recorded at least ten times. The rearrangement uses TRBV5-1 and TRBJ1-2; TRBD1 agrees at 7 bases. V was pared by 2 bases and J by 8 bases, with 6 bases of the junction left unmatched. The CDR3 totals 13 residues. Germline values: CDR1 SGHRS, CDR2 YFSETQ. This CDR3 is CASSFDRAEGYTF. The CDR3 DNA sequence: TGCGCCAGCAGCTTCGACAGGGCGGAAGGCTACACCTTC.

CDR3 amino acids: CASKPGGDTSNQPQHF. CDR3 bases: TGTGCCAGCAAACCCGGGGGGGATACTAGCAATCAGCCCCAGCATTTT. This chain uses TRBV14 with TRBJ1-5; D is perhaps TRBD1 (5 bases). Looked up from germline, CDR1 is SGHDN and CDR2 is FVKESK. Deletions cut 7 bases from V and 0 bases from J, with 16 bases between. This CDR3 is 16 amino acids long.

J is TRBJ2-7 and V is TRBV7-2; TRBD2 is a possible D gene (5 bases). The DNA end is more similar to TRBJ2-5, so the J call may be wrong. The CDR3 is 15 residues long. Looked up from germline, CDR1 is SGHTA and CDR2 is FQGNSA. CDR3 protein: CASSPLTTLQETQYF. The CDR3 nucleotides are TGTGCCAGCAGCCCCTTGACTACGCTCCAAGAGACCCAGTACTTC.

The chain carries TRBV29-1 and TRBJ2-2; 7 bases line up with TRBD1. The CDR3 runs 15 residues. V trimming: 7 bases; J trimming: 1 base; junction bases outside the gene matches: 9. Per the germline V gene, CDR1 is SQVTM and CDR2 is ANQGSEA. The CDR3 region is CSATKTGKNTGELFF. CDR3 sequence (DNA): TGCAGCGCCACTAAGACAGGGAAGAACACCGGGGAGCTGTTTTTT.

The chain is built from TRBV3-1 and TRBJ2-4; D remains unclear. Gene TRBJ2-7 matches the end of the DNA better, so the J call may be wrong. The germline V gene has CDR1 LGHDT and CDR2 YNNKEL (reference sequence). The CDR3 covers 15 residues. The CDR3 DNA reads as TGTGCCAGCAGCCAAGCGCCGGCAGAACCCTACGAGCAGTACTTC. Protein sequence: CASSQAPAEPYEQYF.

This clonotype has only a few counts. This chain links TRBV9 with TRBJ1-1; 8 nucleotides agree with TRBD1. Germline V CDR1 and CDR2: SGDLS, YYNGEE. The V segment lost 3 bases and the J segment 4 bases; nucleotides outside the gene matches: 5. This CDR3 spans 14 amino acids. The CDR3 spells CASSATGEGTEAFF. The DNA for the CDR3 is TGTGCCAGCAGCGCGACAGGGGAGGGCACTGAAGCTTTCTTT.

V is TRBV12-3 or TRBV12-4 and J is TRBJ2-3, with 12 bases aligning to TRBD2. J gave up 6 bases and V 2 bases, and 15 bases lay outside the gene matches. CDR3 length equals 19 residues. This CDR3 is CASSLTRGRTSGKGDTQYF. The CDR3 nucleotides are TGTGCCAGCAGTTTAACTCGTGGGCGGACTAGCGGGAAGGGCGATACGCAGTATTTT.

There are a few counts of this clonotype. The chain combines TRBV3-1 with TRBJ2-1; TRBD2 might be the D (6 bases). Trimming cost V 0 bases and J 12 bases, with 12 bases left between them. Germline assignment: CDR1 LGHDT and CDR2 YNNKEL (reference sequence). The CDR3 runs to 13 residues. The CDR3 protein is CASSQESQRAQFF. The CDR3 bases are TGTGCCAGCAGCCAAGAATCCCAGCGGGCGCAGTTCTTC.

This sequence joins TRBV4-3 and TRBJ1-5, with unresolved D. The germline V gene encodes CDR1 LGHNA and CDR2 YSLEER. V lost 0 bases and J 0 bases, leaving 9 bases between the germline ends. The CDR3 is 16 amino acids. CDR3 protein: CASSQDYEDSNQPQHF. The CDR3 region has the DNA TGCGCCAGCAGCCAAGATTACGAGGATAGCAATCAGCCCCAGCATTTT.

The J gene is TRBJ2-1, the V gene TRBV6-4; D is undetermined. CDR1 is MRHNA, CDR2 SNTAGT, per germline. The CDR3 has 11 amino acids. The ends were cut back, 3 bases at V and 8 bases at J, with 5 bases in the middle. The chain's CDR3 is CASSDGYEQFF. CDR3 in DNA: TGTGCCAGCAGTGATGGGTATGAGCAGTTCTTC.

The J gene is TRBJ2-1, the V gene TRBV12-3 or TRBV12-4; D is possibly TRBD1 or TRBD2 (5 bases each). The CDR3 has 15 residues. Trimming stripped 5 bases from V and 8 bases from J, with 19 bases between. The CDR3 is CASSRDLVLGDEQFF. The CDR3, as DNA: TGTGCCAGCAGTAGGGACCTAGTCCTGGGGGATGAGCAGTTCTTC.

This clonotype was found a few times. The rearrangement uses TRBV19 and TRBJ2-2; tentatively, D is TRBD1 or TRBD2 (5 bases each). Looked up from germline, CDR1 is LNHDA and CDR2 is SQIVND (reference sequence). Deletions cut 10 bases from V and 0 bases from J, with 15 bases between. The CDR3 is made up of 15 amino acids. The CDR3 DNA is TGTGCCATCAATCGTGGGGGAGCGAACACCGGGGAGCTGTTTTTT. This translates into CAINRGGANTGELFF.

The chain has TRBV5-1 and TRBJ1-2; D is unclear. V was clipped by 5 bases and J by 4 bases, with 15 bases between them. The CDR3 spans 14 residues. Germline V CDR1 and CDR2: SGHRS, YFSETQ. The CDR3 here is CASRSGFAGYGYTF. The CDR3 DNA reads TGCGCCAGCAGATCAGGTTTTGCCGGCTATGGCTACACCTTC. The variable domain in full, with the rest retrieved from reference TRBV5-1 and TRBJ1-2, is KAGVTQTPRYLIKTRGQQVTLSCSPISGHRSVSWYQQTPGQGLQFLFEYFSETQRNKGNFPGRFSGRQFSNSRSEMNVSTLELGDSALYLCASRSGFAGYGYTFGSGTRLTVV.

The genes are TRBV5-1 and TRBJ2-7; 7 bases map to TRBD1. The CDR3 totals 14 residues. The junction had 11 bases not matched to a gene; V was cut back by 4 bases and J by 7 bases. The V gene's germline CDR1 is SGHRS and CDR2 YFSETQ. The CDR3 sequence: CASSHGTVTWEQYF. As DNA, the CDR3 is TGCGCCAGCAGCCACGGGACAGTAACCTGGGAGCAGTACTTC. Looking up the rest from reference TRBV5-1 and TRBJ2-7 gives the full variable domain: KAGVTQTPRYLIKTRGQQVTLSCSPISGHRSVSWYQQTPGQGLQFLFEYFSETQRNKGNFPGRFSGRQFSNSRSEMNVSTLELGDSALYLCASSHGTVTWEQYFGPGTRLTVT.

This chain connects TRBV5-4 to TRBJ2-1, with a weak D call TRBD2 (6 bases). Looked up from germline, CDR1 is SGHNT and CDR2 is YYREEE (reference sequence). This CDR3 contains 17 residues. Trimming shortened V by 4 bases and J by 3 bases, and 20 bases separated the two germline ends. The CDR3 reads CASSRAAGTLGYNEQFF. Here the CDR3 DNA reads TGTGCCAGCAGCAGGGCAGCAGGGACTCTCGGCTACAATGAGCAGTTCTTC.

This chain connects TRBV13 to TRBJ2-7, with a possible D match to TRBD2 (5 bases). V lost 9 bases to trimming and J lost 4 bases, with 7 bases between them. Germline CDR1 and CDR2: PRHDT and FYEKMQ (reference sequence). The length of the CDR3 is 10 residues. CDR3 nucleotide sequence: TGTGCCAGGCGGGCTTACGAGCAGTACTTC. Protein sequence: CARRAYEQYF.

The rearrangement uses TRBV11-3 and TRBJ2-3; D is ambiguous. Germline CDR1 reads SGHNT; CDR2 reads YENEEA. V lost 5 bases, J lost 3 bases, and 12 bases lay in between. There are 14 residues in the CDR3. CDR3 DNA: TGTGCCAGCAGCCCAAATTCCGCGACAGATACGCAGTATTTT. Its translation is CASSPNSATDTQYF.

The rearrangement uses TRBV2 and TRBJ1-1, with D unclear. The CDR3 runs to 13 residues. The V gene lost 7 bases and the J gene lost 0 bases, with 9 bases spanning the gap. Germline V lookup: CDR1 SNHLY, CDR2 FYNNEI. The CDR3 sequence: CASTGRMNTEAFF. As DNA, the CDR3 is TGTGCCAGCACCGGACGGATGAACACTGAAGCTTTCTTT.

The CDR3, as DNA: TGTGCCAGCAGTCGGGACCGCAATAGGGGCGGGGAGCTGTTTTTT. Protein: CASSRDRNRGGELFF. The chain is built from TRBV12-3 or TRBV12-4 and TRBJ2-2; D is tentatively TRBD1 or TRBD2 (5 bases each). Deletions cut 5 bases from V and 7 bases from J, with 17 bases between. CDR3 size: 15 residues.

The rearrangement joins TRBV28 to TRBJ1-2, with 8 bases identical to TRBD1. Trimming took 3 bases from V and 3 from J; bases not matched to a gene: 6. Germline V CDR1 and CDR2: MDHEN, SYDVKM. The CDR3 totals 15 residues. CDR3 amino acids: CASSFAPGGDYGYTF. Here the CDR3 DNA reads TGTGCCAGCAGTTTCGCCCCAGGGGGCGACTATGGCTACACCTTC.

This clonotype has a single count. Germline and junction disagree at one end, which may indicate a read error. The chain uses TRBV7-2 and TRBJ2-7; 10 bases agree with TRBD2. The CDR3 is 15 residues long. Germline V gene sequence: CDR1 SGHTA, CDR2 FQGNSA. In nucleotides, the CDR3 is TGTGCCAGCAGCCTATTAGCGGGAGGTCCCTACGGGCAGTACTTC. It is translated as CASSLLAGGPYGQYF.

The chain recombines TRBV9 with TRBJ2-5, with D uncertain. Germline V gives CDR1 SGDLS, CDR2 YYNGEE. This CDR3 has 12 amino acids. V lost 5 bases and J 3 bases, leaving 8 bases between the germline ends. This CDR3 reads CASRVSEETQYF. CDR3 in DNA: TGTGCCAGCAGAGTATCAGAAGAGACCCAGTACTTC.

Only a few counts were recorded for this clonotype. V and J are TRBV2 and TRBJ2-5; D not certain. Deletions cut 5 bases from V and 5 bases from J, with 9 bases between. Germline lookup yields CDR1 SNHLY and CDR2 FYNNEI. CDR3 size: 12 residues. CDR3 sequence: CASSRVPETQYF. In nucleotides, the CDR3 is TGTGCCAGCAGTAGGGTCCCGGAGACCCAGTACTTC.